The 28 T cell receptor beta chains reported below all come from one sample, sequenced in a study of blood T cells in healthy people across ages. A second roughly 6 to 12 cycle PCR used barcoded and J-beta primers. TCRdb re-called the 5' RACE reads with MiXCR, one entry per CDR3 protein. Found here are 1,100,000 or so distinct CDR3 sequences, around 45% of them singletons; the top ten hold approximately 19%. Sequenced: blood. The receptors were sampled from a woman aged 55-69 years in good health.

This clonotype occurred a few times. The chain has TRBV14 and TRBJ1-1; D is undetermined. The CDR3 length is 14 residues. Germline CDR1 reads SGHDN; CDR2 reads FVKESK. V shed 4 bases and J shed 8 bases, with 17 bases lying between them. The CDR3 protein is CASSPSIAAAEAFF. For the CDR3, the DNA is TGTGCCAGCAGCCCAAGCATCGCGGCCGCCGAAGCTTTCTTT.

Only a few counts were recorded for this clonotype. This sequence joins TRBV7-9 and TRBJ1-6; 9 bases are shared with TRBD1. Trimming took 5 bases from V and 9 from J; bases not matched to a gene: 8. Germline loops: CDR1 SEHNR, CDR2 FQNEAQ (reference sequence). CDR3 size: 15 residues. CDR3 loop: CASSPVTGGGSPLHF. The CDR3 bases are TGTGCCAGCAGCCCGGTGACAGGGGGAGGTTCACCCCTCCACTTT. Variable domain in full (rest from reference TRBV7-9 and TRBJ1-6): DTGVSQNPRHKITKRGQNVTFRCDPISEHNRLYWYRQTLGQGPEFLTYFQNEAQLEKSRLLSDRFSAERPKGSFSTLEIQRTEQGDSAMYLCASSPVTGGGSPLHFGNGTRLTVT.

The chain is built from TRBV25-1 and TRBJ2-7, with D perhaps being TRBD1 or TRBD2 (5 bases each). This CDR3 comprises 14 residues. Trimming left V 7 bases short and J 3 bases short, with 16 bases between. In germline, CDR1 is MGHDK, CDR2 SYGVNS. Here the CDR3 reads CASKGPARGYEQYF. CDR3 DNA: TGTGCCAGCAAAGGGCCAGCGAGGGGCTACGAGCAGTACTTC.

This clonotype was seen only once. V gene TRBV3-1 combines with J gene TRBJ2-7; 7 bases map to TRBD1. The CDR3 covers 15 residues. The germline gives CDR1 LGHDT, CDR2 YNNKEL (reference sequence). Unmatched junction bases numbered 10, after V lost 1 base and J lost 7 bases. CDR3 protein: CASSQGRDSSHEQYF. CDR3 DNA sequence: TGTGCCAGCAGCCAAGGAAGGGACAGCAGCCATGAGCAGTACTTC.

Of note for this clonotype: This may be a read error: a much more frequent sequence differs by one nucleotide. The chain joins TRBV6-5 to TRBJ2-1; no reliable D call. The DNA end is a closer match to TRBJ2-7, so the J assignment may be wrong. CDR1 and CDR2 from the germline V gene are MNHEY and SVGAGI. The CDR3 spans 12 residues. CDR3 sequence reads: CASTNSYNEQYF. Here the CDR3 DNA reads TGTGCCAGCACGAACTCCTACAATGAGCAGTACTTC.

With respect to this clonotype: The junction departs from the called germline gene at one end, perhaps through a read error. V is TRBV12-3 or TRBV12-4 and J is TRBJ2-2, with D possibly TRBD2 on 6 matching bases. The CDR3 has 12 residues. CDR3 amino acids: CASSLSTGGLFF. The CDR3 DNA sequence: TGCGCCAGCAGTTTAAGCACCGGGGGGCTGTTTTTT.

The V and J genes are TRBV9 and TRBJ2-1, with D perhaps TRBD1 or TRBD2 (6 bases each). V gave up 4 bases and J gave up 4 bases, with 12 bases separating them. Germline assignment: CDR1 SGDLS and CDR2 YYNGEE. The CDR3 has 14 amino acids. CDR3 region: CASSSRDNYNEQFF. The CDR3 nucleotides are TGTGCCAGCAGCTCGCGGGACAATTACAATGAGCAGTTCTTC.

The sample holds a few counts of this clonotype. The gene calls are TRBV2 and TRBJ1-5, with 7 bases that match TRBD1. Germline V gene sequence: CDR1 SNHLY, CDR2 FYNNEI. The CDR3 contains 17 residues. Trimming cost V 6 bases and J 4 bases; bases outside gene matches: 15. The CDR3 DNA follows: TGTGCCAGCAGACCCCCCAAGGGTCAGGGGGTAAATCAGCCCCAGCATTTT. Its translation: CASRPPKGQGVNQPQHF.

The chain combines TRBV20-1 with TRBJ2-3; D is ambiguous. The CDR3 contains 15 residues. CDR1 and CDR2 from the germline V gene are DFQATT and SNEGSKA (reference sequence). V was clipped by 0 bases and J by 0 bases, with 10 bases between them. CDR3 nucleotides: TGCAGTGCTAGAGAGGGCAGTAAAAGCACAGATACGCAGTATTTT. Translation: CSAREGSKSTDTQYF.

This clonotype was seen a few times. This chain links TRBV20-1 with TRBJ2-1, with 7 bases lining up with TRBD2. The CDR3 consists of 14 residues. V lost 3 bases, J lost 9 bases, and 11 bases stayed unmatched. The germline V gene has CDR1 DFQATT and CDR2 SNEGSKA (reference sequence). The CDR3 loop is CSASGLADPGEQFF. The DNA of the CDR3 is TGCAGTGCTAGTGGGCTAGCGGACCCTGGTGAGCAGTTCTTC.

The chain recombines TRBV6-5 with TRBJ2-7; possibly TRBD2 for D (6 bases). V shed 6 bases and J shed 7 bases, with 13 bases lying between them. Germline V CDR1 and CDR2: MNHEY, SVGAGI. This CDR3 has 12 residues. DNA for the CDR3: TGTGCCAGCAGCCGACTAGGTAATGAGCAGTACTTC. It yields the protein CASSRLGNEQYF.

The chain uses TRBV30 and TRBJ2-4, with 8 positions matching TRBD1. The J call may be incorrect, as the DNA end agrees better with TRBJ2-7. Germline assignment: CDR1 GTSNPN and CDR2 SVGIG (reference sequence). The CDR3 sequence is 14 residues long. This chain's CDR3 is CAWSRTGTSYEQYF. The DNA of the CDR3 is TGTGCCTGGAGTAGGACAGGGACATCCTACGAGCAGTACTTC.

The chain employs TRBV7-9 and TRBJ2-7; tentative D call: TRBD1 (6 bases). Germline-derived CDR1 and CDR2 are SEHNR and FQNEAQ (reference sequence). This CDR3 is 17 amino acids long. With 5 bases removed from V and 1 base from J, the gap between germline ends came to 21 bases. For the CDR3, the DNA is TGTGCCAGCAGCCTTACCGGGGTTGGACAGAGATCCTACGAGCAGTACTTC. It translates to CASSLTGVGQRSYEQYF.

V gene TRBV9 combines with J gene TRBJ2-3; no definite D call. Trimming removed 0 bases at V and 2 bases at J, with 10 bases between. In germline, CDR1 is SGDLS, CDR2 YYNGEE. CDR3 length equals 15 residues. The CDR3 DNA follows: TGTGCCAGCAGCGTAGAATCCGTCGACACAGATACGCAGTATTTT. It yields the protein CASSVESVDTDTQYF.

CDR3: CAISVEGDRGNTEAFF. For the CDR3, the DNA is TGTGCCATCAGTGTAGAAGGGGACCGGGGGAACACTGAAGCTTTCTTT. V usage is TRBV10-3 and J usage is TRBJ1-1; D is perhaps TRBD1 (5 bases). Trimming left V 4 bases short and J 1 base short, with 16 bases between. The CDR3 consists of 16 residues. CDR1 is ENHRY and CDR2 is SYGVKD in the germline V gene.

The genes are TRBV24-1 and TRBJ2-3; D is unclear. Trimming removed 11 bases at V and 5 bases at J, with 16 bases between. Per the germline V gene, CDR1 is KGHDR and CDR2 is SFDVKD. The CDR3 totals 13 residues. The CDR3 sequence: CAIARAYRDTQYF. The CDR3 region has the DNA TGTGCCATCGCCCGGGCGTATAGAGATACGCAGTATTTT.

The table lists this clonotype with a count of one. The genes are TRBV5-5 and TRBJ1-1, with unresolved D. Looked up from germline, CDR1 is SGHKS and CDR2 is YYEKEE (reference sequence). Trimming stripped 4 bases from V and 7 bases from J, with 14 bases between. There are 13 residues in the CDR3. As DNA, the CDR3 is TGTGCCAGCAGCCAAACGACCAGCTTTGAAGCTTTCTTT. Translating gives CASSQTTSFEAFF.

V usage is TRBV7-2 and J usage is TRBJ2-5, with TRBD2 matching 15 bases. The assigned J gene may be wrong: the sequence end matches TRBJ2-4 better. The CDR3 runs 15 residues. In germline, CDR1 is SGHTA, CDR2 FQGNSA. For the CDR3, the DNA is TGTGCCAGCAGCAGGACTAGCGGGAGGGTTAACATTCAGTACTTC. This gives the protein CASSRTSGRVNIQYF.

J is TRBJ2-4 and V is TRBV7-6, with a possible D match to TRBD2 (5 bases). The assigned J gene may be wrong: the sequence end matches TRBJ2-7 better. CDR1 and CDR2 (germline): SGHVS, FNYEAQ. The CDR3 spans 15 residues. The CDR3 DNA reads TGTGCCAGCAGCTTCGGGTTGAGGAGGACCCACGAGCAGTACTTC. Its protein product is CASSFGLRRTHEQYF.

The rearrangement joins TRBV20-1 to TRBJ2-7, with D perhaps TRBD1 or TRBD2 (6 bases each). Germline V gene lookup returns CDR1 DFQATT and CDR2 SNEGSKA (reference sequence). With 5 bases removed from V and 5 bases from J, the gap between germline ends came to 16 bases. The CDR3 loop spans 13 amino acids. CDR3 sequence: CSAARGVAHEQYF. Here the CDR3 DNA reads TGCAGTGCTGCGAGGGGGGTGGCGCACGAGCAGTACTTC.

The sample holds a few counts of this clonotype. This chain connects TRBV29-1 to TRBJ2-7; D possibly corresponds to TRBD1 (6 bases). Per the germline V gene, CDR1 is SQVTM and CDR2 is ANQGSEA. The V end was cut by 4 bases, the J end by 0 bases, with 10 bases between. The CDR3 loop spans 13 amino acids. The CDR3, as DNA: TGCAGCGTTGTTCGGACAGACTCCTACGAGCAGTACTTC. It specifies CSVVRTDSYEQYF.

This clonotype was seen just once. A read error may account for a junction end that differs from germline. The chain recombines TRBV15 with TRBJ2-1, with D perhaps matching TRBD1 (5 bases). The CDR3 extends over 18 amino acids. Germline V CDR1 and CDR2: LNHNV, YYDKDF (reference sequence). CDR3 residues: CVTSRSPGRPPINNEQFF. CDR3 sequence (DNA): TGTGTCACCAGCAGATCCCCAGGGCGGCCTCCGATAAACAATGAGCAGTTCTTC.

The chain couples TRBV24-1 to TRBJ2-1, with 12 bases lining up with TRBD2. Germline V CDR1 and CDR2: KGHDR, SFDVKD. The CDR3 has 14 residues. After removal of 3 bases from V and 12 bases from J, the junction contained 5 bases not matched to a gene. The chain's CDR3 is CATSDRLAGGRQFF. The CDR3 DNA reads as TGTGCCACCAGTGATCGTCTAGCGGGAGGGAGGCAGTTCTTC.

Concerning this clonotype: This sequence may be a read error, since a much larger clone differs from it by one base. The chain joins TRBV10-3 to TRBJ2-7; D remains unclear. Germline CDR1 and CDR2: ENHRY and SYGVKD. The CDR3 consists of 15 residues. The ends were cut back, 2 bases at V and 2 bases at J, with 13 bases in the middle. The CDR3 reads CAISEAPDGPYEQYF. The CDR3 DNA follows: TGTGCCATCAGTGAGGCGCCGGACGGCCCCTACGAGCAGTACTTC.

As to this clonotype: This could be a read error, since a much larger clone is one nucleotide away. The chain carries TRBV11-2 and TRBJ2-5; D unresolved. V was pared by 5 bases and J by 10 bases, with 14 bases between. The CDR3 covers 12 residues. Germline V gene sequence: CDR1 SGHAT, CDR2 FQNNGV. The CDR3 loop is CASSIVPALQYF. CDR3 in DNA: TGTGCCAGCAGCATAGTTCCTGCCCTCCAGTACTTC.

The genes are TRBV3-1 and TRBJ2-1; D may be TRBD1 (5 bases). The CDR3 is made up of 17 amino acids. In germline, CDR1 is LGHDT, CDR2 YNNKEL (reference sequence). Trimming left V 4 bases short and J 0 bases short, with 16 bases between. CDR3 sequence (DNA): TGTGCCAGCAGCCTATCCGAGACAGCAAGCTCCTACAATGAGCAGTTCTTC. Protein: CASSLSETASSYNEQFF.

This clonotype was seen ten or more times. The rearrangement links TRBV20-1 to TRBJ2-5; D gene unclear. The ends were cut back, 0 bases at V and 1 base at J, with 9 bases in the middle. The V gene's germline CDR1 is DFQATT and CDR2 SNEGSKA (reference sequence). The CDR3 contains 14 residues. The CDR3 spells CSARDWPVQETQYF. The DNA of the CDR3 is TGCAGTGCTAGAGATTGGCCAGTCCAAGAGACCCAGTACTTC.

V is TRBV27 and J is TRBJ2-3; 9 bases fit TRBD2. The germline gives CDR1 MNHEY, CDR2 SMNVEV (reference sequence). With V trimmed by 4 bases and J by 3 bases, 5 bases remained unmatched. The CDR3 totals 15 residues. The CDR3 here is CASSWGTSWTDTQYF. Written as DNA, the CDR3 is TGTGCCAGCAGTTGGGGGACTAGCTGGACAGATACGCAGTATTTT.